The rows below give T cell receptor beta chains drawn from one sample of a study of blood T cell repertoires in COVID-19. Measured with immunoSEQ multiplex PCR; TCRdb has only the in-frame clones, and not every one. The sample lists 95,000 to 120,000 clones; around 90% were seen once. The sample comprised peripheral blood. The receptors come from a human donor in a cohort sampled during active COVID-19. CDR3s include the opening cysteine and the closing phenylalanine or tryptophan. Each record gives: clone size, V gene, CDR3 length, D gene, J gene, CDR3 DNA, CDR3 protein. The D gene is left open where the match is weak. Clone size is shown for a subset of rows, as once, few, many or a class of expanded clone.

.	TRBV30	14	TRBD1	TRBJ1-6	TGTGCCTGGAGTGTGGGGACAGAAAATTCACCCCTCCACTTT	CAWSVGTENSPLHF
once	TRBV24-1	15	TRBD1	TRBJ2-1	TGTGCCACCAGTGACGATCGACAGGGTCACGATGAGCAGTTCTTC	CATSDDRQGHDEQFF
.	TRBV6-5	14	.	TRBJ1-5	TGTGCCAGCAGTACAGGGCCAGGGAATCAGCCCCAGCATTTT	CASSTGPGNQPQHF
.	TRBV7-3	16	TRBD2	TRBJ2-1	TGTGCCAGCAGCTATAGCGGGGGGGCCTCCTACAATGAGCAGTTCTTC	CASSYSGGASYNEQFF
.	TRBV25-1	14	TRBD1	TRBJ1-2	TGTGCCAGCAGTGATCCCAGGGGGCGAGGGGGCTACACCTTC	CASSDPRGRGGYTF
.	TRBV28	15	TRBD1	TRBJ2-7	TGTGCCAGCAGTTCCCCGGGACAGGGGGCAGTCGAGCAGTACTTC	CASSSPGQGAVEQYF
.	TRBV19	13	.	TRBJ1-3	TGTGCCGTTCGGGTGATACTGGGAAACACCATATATTTT	CAVRVILGNTIYF
.	TRBV7-9	12	.	TRBJ1-1	TGTGCCAGCAGCCTTGAGGACACTGAAGCTTTCTTT	CASSLEDTEAFF
.	TRBV19	15	.	TRBJ2-1	TGTGCCAGTAGCTCAGGGCTTAGCTCCTACAATGAGCAGTTCTTC	CASSSGLSSYNEQFF
.	TRBV19	14	.	TRBJ2-2	TGTGCCAGTAGCACTACAGGACGGACCGGGGAGCTGTTTTTT	CASSTTGRTGELFF
.	TRBV7-3	13	.	TRBJ2-5	TGTGCCAGCAGCTACGGGCTAGCTGAGACCCAGTACTTC	CASSYGLAETQYF
.	TRBV28	14	TRBD1	TRBJ1-4	TGTGCCAGCAGTTCGGACAGGTCTCATGAAAAACTGTTTTTT	CASSSDRSHEKLFF
.	TRBV5-1	13	TRBD1	TRBJ2-7	TGCGCCAGCAGCTCGGGACAGGGCCACGAGCAGTACTTC	CASSSGQGHEQYF